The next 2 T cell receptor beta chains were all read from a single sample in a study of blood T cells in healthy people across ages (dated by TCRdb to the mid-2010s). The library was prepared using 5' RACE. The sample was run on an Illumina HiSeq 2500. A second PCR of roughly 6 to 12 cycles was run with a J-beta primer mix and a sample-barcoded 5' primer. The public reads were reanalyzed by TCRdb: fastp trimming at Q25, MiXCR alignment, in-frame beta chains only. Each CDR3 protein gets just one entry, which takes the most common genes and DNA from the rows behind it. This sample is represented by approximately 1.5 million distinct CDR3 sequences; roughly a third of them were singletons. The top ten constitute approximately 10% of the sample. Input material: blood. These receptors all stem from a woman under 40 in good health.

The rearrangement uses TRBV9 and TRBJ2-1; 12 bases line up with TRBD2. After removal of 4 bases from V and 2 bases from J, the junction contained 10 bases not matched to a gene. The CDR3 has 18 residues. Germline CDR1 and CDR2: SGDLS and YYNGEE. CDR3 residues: CASSLGLAGGWPYNEQFF. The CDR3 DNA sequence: TGTGCCAGCAGCCTGGGGCTAGCGGGAGGGTGGCCCTACAATGAGCAGTTCTTC.

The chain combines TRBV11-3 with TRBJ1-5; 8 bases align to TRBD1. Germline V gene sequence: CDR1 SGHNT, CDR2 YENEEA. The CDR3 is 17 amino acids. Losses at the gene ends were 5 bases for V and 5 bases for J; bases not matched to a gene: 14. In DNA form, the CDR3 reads TGTGCCAGCAGCCCTCAAACGGACAGGGTAGGCCATCAGCCCCAGCATTTT. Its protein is CASSPQTDRVGHQPQHF.